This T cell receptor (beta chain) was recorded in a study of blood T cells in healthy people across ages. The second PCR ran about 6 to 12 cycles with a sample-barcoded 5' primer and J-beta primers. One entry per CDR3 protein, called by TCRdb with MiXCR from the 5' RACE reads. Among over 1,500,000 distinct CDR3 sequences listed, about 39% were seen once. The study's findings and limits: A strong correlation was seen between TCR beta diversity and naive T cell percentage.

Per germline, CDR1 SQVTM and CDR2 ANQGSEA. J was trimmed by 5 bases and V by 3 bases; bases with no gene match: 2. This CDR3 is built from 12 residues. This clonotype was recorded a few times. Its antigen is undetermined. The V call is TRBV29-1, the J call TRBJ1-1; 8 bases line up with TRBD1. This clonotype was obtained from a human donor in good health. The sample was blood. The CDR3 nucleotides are TGCAGCGTTGACAGGGGGCGGACTGAAGCTTTCTTT. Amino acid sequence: CSVDRGRTEAFF.